The next 11 T cell receptor beta chains were all read from a single sample in a study of blood T cell repertoires in COVID-19. Clones were read by immunoSEQ multiplex PCR, and TCRdb kept only the in-frame ones, dropping some. The table shows fewer than 300,000 clones, with approximately 86% occurring only once. Input material: peripheral blood. The source is a human donor with COVID-19, enrolled during active disease. The donor label of this sample is uncertain.

V usage is TRBV29-1 and J usage is TRBJ1-4, with 9 bases identical to TRBD1. CDR1 and CDR2 (germline): SQVTM, ANQGSEA. Losses at the gene ends were 4 bases for V and 7 bases for J; bases not matched to a gene: 4. CDR3 length equals 13 residues. The CDR3 DNA follows: TGCAGCGTTGCACGGACAGGGGCTGAAAAACTGTTTTTT. Protein product: CSVARTGAEKLFF.

This clone was picked up a small number of times. The rearrangement uses TRBV2 and TRBJ1-5; D possibly corresponds to TRBD1 (5 bases). CDR1 and CDR2 (germline): SNHLY, FYNNEI. The CDR3 has 14 residues. The V end lost 4 bases, the J end lost 6 bases, and 13 bases lay between the germline ends. This chain's CDR3 is CASSGRQGIQPQHF. CDR3 in DNA: TGTGCCAGCAGTGGAAGGCAGGGAATTCAGCCCCAGCATTTT.

The V call is TRBV5-1, the J call TRBJ1-2; D perhaps matches TRBD1 (6 bases). The V end lost 1 base, the J end lost 5 bases, and 12 bases lay between the germline ends. This CDR3 contains 14 residues. CDR1 and CDR2 (germline): SGHRS, YFSETQ. For the CDR3, the DNA is TGCGCCAGCAGCTTGTATTCGGGACAATATGGCTACACCTTC. It yields the protein CASSLYSGQYGYTF. The full variable domain, its missing parts supplied by reference TRBV5-1 and TRBJ1-2, is KAGVTQTPRYLIKTRGQQVTLSCSPISGHRSVSWYQQTPGQGLQFLFEYFSETQRNKGNFPGRFSGRQFSNSRSEMNVSTLELGDSALYLCASSLYSGQYGYTFGSGTRLTVV.

This chain links TRBV27 with TRBJ2-1, with D tentatively TRBD2 (6 bases). This CDR3 has 19 residues. The V end was cut by 3 bases, the J end by 4 bases, with 25 bases between. CDR1 MNHEY and CDR2 SMNVEV come from the germline V gene (reference sequence). Here the CDR3 reads CASSFRRLDRGTSYNEQFF. The CDR3, as DNA: TGTGCCAGCAGTTTCCGGCGACTGGACCGCGGGACCTCATACAATGAGCAGTTCTTC.

This clone has just a few counts. The chain joins TRBV7-9 to TRBJ2-3; 11 positions match TRBD2. The CDR3 is 16 residues long. Trimming cost V 4 bases and J 3 bases; bases outside gene matches: 6. Germline assignment: CDR1 SEHNR and CDR2 FQNEAQ (reference sequence). The CDR3 loop reads CASSSPGTSGTDTQYF. The CDR3 DNA reads as TGTGCCAGCAGCTCGCCCGGGACTAGCGGAACAGATACGCAGTATTTT. Full variable domain (missing parts from reference TRBV7-9 and TRBJ2-3): DTGVSQNPRHKITKRGQNVTFRCDPISEHNRLYWYRQTLGQGPEFLTYFQNEAQLEKSRLLSDRFSAERPKGSFSTLEIQRTEQGDSAMYLCASSSPGTSGTDTQYFGPGTRLTVL.

The CDR3 loop is CASVKADRLLDTEAFF. CDR3 coding DNA: TGTGCCAGCGTCAAGGCAGACCGACTTCTGGACACTGAAGCTTTCTTT. The chain is built from TRBV12-1 and TRBJ1-1. TRBV12-1 is listed as a pseudogene. The CDR3 loop spans 16 amino acids.

This clone was observed a few times. V is TRBV6-2 or TRBV6-3 and J is TRBJ1-6, with 9 bases lining up with TRBD1. This CDR3 spans 15 amino acids. Unmatched junction bases numbered 3, after V lost 2 bases and J lost 7 bases. Germline-derived CDR1 and CDR2 are MNHEY and SVGEGT. For the CDR3, the DNA is TGTGCCAGCAGTTACCCAACAGGGGGCAATTCACCCCTCCACTTT. This sequence encodes CASSYPTGGNSPLHF.

With respect to this clone: Different DNA sequences within this sample yield the same CDR3. V gene TRBV2 combines with J gene TRBJ2-7; 11 bases agree with TRBD2. There are 14 residues in the CDR3. J gave up 2 bases and V 6 bases, and 3 bases lay outside the gene matches. Germline CDR1 and CDR2: SNHLY and FYNNEI. CDR3 bases: TGTGCCAGCAGACCGGGACTAGCGGCCTACGAGCAGTACTTC. Its protein product is CASRPGLAAYEQYF.

The rearrangement joins TRBV30 to TRBJ2-2, with unresolved D. CDR3 length equals 10 residues. CDR1 and CDR2 from the germline V gene are GTSNPN and SVGIG (reference sequence). Trimming took off 5 bases at V and 8 bases at J, with 6 bases between the two ends. The CDR3 region is CAWAEGELFF. The CDR3 DNA sequence: TGTGCCTGGGCGGAGGGGGAGCTGTTTTTT.

The J gene is TRBJ1-5, the V gene TRBV5-1, with 8 bases fitting TRBD1. V dropped 3 bases and J dropped 7; count of bases not matched to a gene: 9. Germline assignment: CDR1 SGHRS and CDR2 YFSETQ. This CDR3 region has 15 residues. The CDR3 sequence is CASSSLPGGGQPQHF. The CDR3 DNA is TGCGCCAGCAGCTCCCTTCCAGGGGGCGGGCAGCCCCAGCATTTT.

V is TRBV7-2 and J is TRBJ1-6; D gene unclear. The CDR3 has 16 amino acids. Trimming took 8 bases from V and 2 from J, leaving 16 bases between them. CDR1 is SGHTA and CDR2 is FQGNSA in the germline V gene. The CDR3 spells CASVLSVATYNSPLHF. As DNA, the CDR3 is TGTGCCAGCGTCTTGTCAGTGGCCACCTATAATTCACCCCTCCACTTT.